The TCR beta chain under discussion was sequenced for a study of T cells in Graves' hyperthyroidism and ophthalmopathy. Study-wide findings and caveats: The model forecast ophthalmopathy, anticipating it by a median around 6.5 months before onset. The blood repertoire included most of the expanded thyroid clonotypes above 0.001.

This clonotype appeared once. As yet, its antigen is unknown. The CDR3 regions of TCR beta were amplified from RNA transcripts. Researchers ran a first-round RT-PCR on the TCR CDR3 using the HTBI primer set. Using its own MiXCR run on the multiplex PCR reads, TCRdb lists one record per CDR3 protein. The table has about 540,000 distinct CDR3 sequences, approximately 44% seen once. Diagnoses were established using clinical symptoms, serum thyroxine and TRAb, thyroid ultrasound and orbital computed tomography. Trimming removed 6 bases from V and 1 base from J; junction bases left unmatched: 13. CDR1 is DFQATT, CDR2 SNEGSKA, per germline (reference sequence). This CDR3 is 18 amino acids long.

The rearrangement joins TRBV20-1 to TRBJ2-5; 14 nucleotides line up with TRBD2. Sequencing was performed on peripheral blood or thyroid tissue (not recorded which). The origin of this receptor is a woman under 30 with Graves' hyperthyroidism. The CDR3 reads CSAEYPLGLAGAQETQYF. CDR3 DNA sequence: TGCAGTGCAGAATACCCGCTGGGACTAGCGGGAGCCCAAGAGACCCAGTACTTC.